The clone carrying this TCR beta chain was seen many times. Each CDR3 protein is one row after TCRdb ran MiXCR on the PCR reads. The data hold some 14,000 distinct CDR3 sequences, with roughly 48% observed a single time. This record belongs to a study of CD4 and CD8 cells across lung adenocarcinoma regions. Donors had localized lung adenocarcinoma, a non-small cell lung cancer. Sequenced material: CD4+ T cells from the center of a lung tumor. The TCR sequence derives from a male donor with lung adenocarcinoma. The CD4 and CD8 labels of this study may be unreliable.

Written as DNA, the CDR3 is TGTGCCAGCAGCGGAGGACGGGGAGAAGGTGAAGCTTTCTTT. Translating gives CASSGGRGEGEAFF. The chain recombines TRBV9 with TRBJ1-1; no definite D call. Germline V lookup: CDR1 SGDLS, CDR2 YYNGEE. The CDR3 has 14 residues. V shed 3 bases and J shed 7 bases, with 16 bases lying between them.